The 7 T cell receptor beta chains below were found in one sample sequenced in a study of cytomegalovirus exposure and HLA in healthy donors. The PCR ran on 60 Vbeta and 13 Jbeta primers. Repertoires were generated with immunoSEQ multiplex PCR, while TCRdb's copy carries only in-frame clones and drops some. The repertoire holds about 140,000 clones, with more than 60% as singletons. Sample: PBMCs. All receptors derive from a man aged 30-40 years in good health and CMV-seropositive.

The chain combines TRBV4-2 with TRBJ2-5; 12 bases map to TRBD2. The length of the CDR3 is 15 residues. Trimming removed 4 bases from V and 7 bases from J; junction bases left unmatched: 7. Germline values: CDR1 LGHNA, CDR2 YNFKEQ. CDR3 nucleotide sequence: TGTGCCAGCAGCCCGCTAGCGGGAGGGATGGGGACCCAGTACTTC. Protein product: CASSPLAGGMGTQYF.

For the CDR3, the DNA is TGTGCCAGCATGGAACGGGAGCTTGTCACCGGGGAGCTGTTTTTT. Protein product: CASMERELVTGELFF. This chain joins TRBV6-1 and TRBJ2-2; D perhaps matches TRBD2 (6 bases). CDR1 is MNHNS, CDR2 SASEGT, per germline. V lost 7 bases, J lost 4 bases, and 16 bases lay in between. The CDR3 consists of 15 residues.

This chain connects TRBV5-8 to TRBJ1-4, with 10 bases aligning to TRBD1. The J segment lost 8 bases and the V segment lost 4 bases, leaving 8 bases of the junction unmatched. Germline V gene sequence: CDR1 SGHTS, CDR2 YDEGEE. The CDR3 totals 15 residues. The CDR3 here is CASSMPGQGKEKLFF. CDR3 in DNA: TGTGCCAGCAGCATGCCGGGACAGGGGAAAGAAAAACTGTTTTTT.

The chain employs TRBV4-1 and TRBJ1-1; D is unclear. Per the germline V gene, CDR1 is MGHRA and CDR2 is YSYEKL. Deletions cut 3 bases from V and 7 bases from J, with 15 bases between. The CDR3 length is 14 residues. The CDR3 sequence is CASSHRTWEGEAFF. The CDR3, as DNA: TGCGCCAGCAGCCACCGGACCTGGGAGGGTGAAGCTTTCTTT.

Only a few counts were recorded for this clone. The chain combines TRBV7-9 with TRBJ2-3; D remains ambiguous. The CDR3 totals 12 residues. Deletions cut 6 bases from V and 2 bases from J, with 6 bases between. Germline V gives CDR1 SEHNR, CDR2 FQNEAQ (reference sequence). The CDR3 sequence: CASSPNTDTQYF. Written as DNA, the CDR3 is TGTGCCAGCAGTCCAAACACAGATACGCAGTATTTT.

V usage is TRBV28 and J usage is TRBJ2-1; 8 bases match TRBD2. This CDR3 has 15 amino acids. From germline, CDR1 is MDHEN and CDR2 SYDVKM. V lost 7 bases to trimming and J lost 2 bases; unmatched junction nucleotides: 7. This chain's CDR3 is CASIYSGGPYNEQFF. CDR3 sequence (DNA): TGTGCCAGCATTTATTCGGGAGGGCCCTACAATGAGCAGTTCTTC.

The chain employs TRBV7-9 and TRBJ2-1, with TRBD2 identical over 8 bases. Germline V lookup: CDR1 SEHNR, CDR2 FQNEAQ (reference sequence). The CDR3 consists of 16 residues. V gave up 4 bases and J gave up 10 bases; unmatched junction bases: 15. The DNA for the CDR3 is TGTGCCAGCAGCTCCCAAACAAGCGGGAGTCCTTACGAGCAGTTCTTC. It is translated as CASSSQTSGSPYEQFF.